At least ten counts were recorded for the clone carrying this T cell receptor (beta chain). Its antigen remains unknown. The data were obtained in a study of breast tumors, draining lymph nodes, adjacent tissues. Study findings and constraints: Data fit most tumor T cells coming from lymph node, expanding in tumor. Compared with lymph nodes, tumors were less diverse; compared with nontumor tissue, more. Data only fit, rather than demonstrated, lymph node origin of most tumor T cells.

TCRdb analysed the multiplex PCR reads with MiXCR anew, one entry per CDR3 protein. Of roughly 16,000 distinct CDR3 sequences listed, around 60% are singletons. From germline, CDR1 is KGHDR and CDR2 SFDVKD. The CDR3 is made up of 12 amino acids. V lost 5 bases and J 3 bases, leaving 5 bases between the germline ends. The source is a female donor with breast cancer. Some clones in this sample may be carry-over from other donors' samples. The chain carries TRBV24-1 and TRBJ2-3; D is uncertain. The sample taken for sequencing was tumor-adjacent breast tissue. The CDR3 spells CATSGTTDTQYF. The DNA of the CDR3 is TGTGCCACCAGTGGGACGACAGATACGCAGTATTTT.